This TCR beta chain is drawn from a study of identical twins. Study-level points and caveats: Less excess twin sharing appeared in beta out-of-frame sequences. One should note that invariant MAIT and iNKT cells could partly confound zero-insertion analyses.

This clonotype has at least ten counts. The antigen remains unidentified. TCRdb passed the 5' RACE reads through MiXCR, listing each CDR3 protein once. The sample lists about 730,000 distinct CDR3 sequences, 21% occurring once. This CDR3 is built from 13 residues. Germline loops: CDR1 SQVTM, CDR2 ANQGSEA. The same data also went into a second study, on T cells expressing NK-cell markers. Per that study: The TCR beta repertoires were obtained from sorted CD3+CD56+NKG2C+, CD3+CD56+NKG2C- and CD3+CD56-NKG2C+ T cells.

The rearrangement uses TRBV29-1 and TRBJ2-1, with D perhaps TRBD1 (6 bases). This receptor was taken from a woman younger than 30 in good health. The sample was PBMCs. The CDR3 DNA is TGCCCACGGGACACCCCGAGGGACAATGAGCAGTTCTTC. Translated: CPRDTPRDNEQFF.